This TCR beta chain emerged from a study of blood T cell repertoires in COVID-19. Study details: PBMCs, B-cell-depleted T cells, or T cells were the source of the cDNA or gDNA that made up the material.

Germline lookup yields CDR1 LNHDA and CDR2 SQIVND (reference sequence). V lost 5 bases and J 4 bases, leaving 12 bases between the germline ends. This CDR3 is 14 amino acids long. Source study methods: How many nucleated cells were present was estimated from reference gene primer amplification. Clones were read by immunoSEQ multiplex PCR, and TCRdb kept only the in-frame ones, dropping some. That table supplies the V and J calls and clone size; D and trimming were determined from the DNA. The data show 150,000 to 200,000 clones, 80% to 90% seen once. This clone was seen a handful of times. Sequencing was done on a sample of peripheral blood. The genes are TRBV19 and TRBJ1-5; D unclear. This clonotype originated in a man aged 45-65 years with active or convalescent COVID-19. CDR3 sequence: CASSEEGYNQPQHF. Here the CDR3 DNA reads TGTGCCAGTAGTGAAGAGGGTTATAATCAGCCCCAGCATTTT.